The clone carrying this T cell receptor (beta chain) has just a few counts. The data belong to a study of blood T cell repertoires in COVID-19. Deletions cut 0 bases from V and 4 bases from J, with 15 bases between. The CDR3 sequence is 16 residues long. CDR1 is LNHDA and CDR2 is SQIVND in the germline V gene (reference sequence). TCRdb's copy holds only in-frame clones and misses some; the assay was immunoSEQ multiplex PCR. This table has around 130,000 clones, approximately 85% appearing once. The V call is TRBV19, the J call TRBJ1-2, with D hard to call. This clonotype was sampled from a man aged 50 or older with acute or convalescent COVID-19. Sequencing input: peripheral blood. DNA for the CDR3: TGTGCCAGTAGTATAGAATCCAGAGGCGGCAGCTATGGCTACACCTTC. As protein: CASSIESRGGSYGYTF.